This is a list of T cell receptor beta chains from one sample in a study of blood T cells in healthy people across ages. TCRdb independently ran MiXCR on the 5' RACE reads; one entry per CDR3 protein. Of some 900,000 distinct CDR3 sequences detected, under 50% appear once; the ten largest clones hold under 15%. Input material: blood. These TCRs come from a man aged 30 to 45 in good health. Each CDR3 is given with its conserved first and last residue. Fields, in order: J gene, clone size, D gene, V gene, CDR3 DNA, CDR3 protein. The D gene is left open where the match is weak. Only some rows state a clone size, as once, few, many or a class for expanded clones.

>TRBJ2-4|-|-|TRBV5-1
TGCGCCAGCAGCCCGGACAATGTCCCCATTCAGTACTTC
CASSPDNVPIQYF
>TRBJ2-1|-|-|TRBV5-1
TGCGCCAGCAGCTTGTTTGCCGAGGGAGGCGAGCAGTTCTTC
CASSLFAEGGEQFF
>TRBJ2-7|-|TRBD2|TRBV7-2
TGTGCCAGCAGCCGAAGCGGGGGGGCAGGGTATGAGCAGTACTTC
CASSRSGGAGYEQYF
>TRBJ2-5|-|TRBD2|TRBV9
TGTGCCAGCAGCCCTCAAGCGGGGGGGTTACAAGAGACCCAGTACTTC
CASSPQAGGLQETQYF
>TRBJ2-1|-|TRBD1|TRBV7-2
TGTGCCAGCAGCAAAGTGGGACAGGGGGGGTACAATGAGCAGTTCTTC
CASSKVGQGGYNEQFF
>TRBJ2-1|-|-|TRBV5-1
TGCGCCAGCAGCGCGGGGACAGATTACAATGAGCAGTTCTTC
CASSAGTDYNEQFF
>TRBJ1-6|few|TRBD1|TRBV27
TGTGCCAGCAGGGGGACAGGAGCCTATAATTCACCCCTCCACTTT
CASRGTGAYNSPLHF
>TRBJ2-5|-|TRBD2|TRBV29-1
TGCAGCGTTGATGATGGACTAGCGGCACAAGAGACCCAGTACTTC
CSVDDGLAAQETQYF
>TRBJ2-2|few|TRBD1|TRBV5-1
TGCGCCAGCAGACCAACGACAGGGGACACCGGGGAGCTGTTTTTT
CASRPTTGDTGELFF
>TRBJ2-2|-|TRBD2|TRBV20-1
TGCAGTGCTAGGAGCGGGGGGGACACCGGGGAGCTGTTTTTT
CSARSGGDTGELFF
>TRBJ2-7|-|-|TRBV20-1
TGCAGTGCCCCACTGGCGGTGAGCTCCTACGAGCAGTACTTC
CSAPLAVSSYEQYF
>TRBJ1-1|-|TRBD1|TRBV12-3/TRBV12-4
TGTGCCATCAGGGAGCAGGGGGTACCTGAAGCTTTCTTT
CAIREQGVPEAFF
>TRBJ2-3|-|TRBD2|TRBV29-1
TGCAGCGTTGTTCCCCTAGCGGCTGCCACAGATACGCAGTATTTT
CSVVPLAAATDTQYF
>TRBJ2-3|-|-|TRBV12-3/TRBV12-4
TGTGCCCCCCGGACAGTGGGGGCAGATACGCAGTATTTT
CAPRTVGADTQYF
>TRBJ2-3|-|-|TRBV28
TGTGCCAGCAACGGACTATCCTATTCATTGTATTTT
CASNGLSYSLYF
>TRBJ2-5|-|-|TRBV7-2
TGTGCCAGCAGCTCGAGAGCCTACGTGCAGTACTTC
CASSSRAYVQYF
>TRBJ2-5|few|-|TRBV20-1
TGCAGTGCTAGCGACGCCGTCCGGGGGGCCCAAGAGACCCAGTACTTC
CSASDAVRGAQETQYF
>TRBJ2-5|few|TRBD1|TRBV13
TGTGCCAGCAGCTTCGGACAGGGATACGAGACCCAGTACTTC
CASSFGQGYETQYF
>TRBJ1-5|once|TRBD1|TRBV5-8
TGTGCCAGCAACGACAGGGCTGTAGGGCAGCCCCAGCATTTT
CASNDRAVGQPQHF
>TRBJ1-2|once|-|TRBV27
TGTGCCAGCAGTTTAAAGCTGGGTCGGGAGTCAAACTATGGCTACACCTTC
CASSLKLGRESNYGYTF
>TRBJ2-5|-|TRBD2|TRBV27
TGTGCCAGCAGTCAGAGGCGGGGACTAGCGGGGGGTAAAGAGACCCAGTACTTC
CASSQRRGLAGGKETQYF
>TRBJ2-3|many|-|TRBV6-1
TGTGCCAGCTTGGCCCGGCGGAGCGGTAGCGGTACCACAGATACGCAGTATTTT
CASLARRSGSGTTDTQYF
>TRBJ2-5|-|-|TRBV4-3
TGCGCCAGCAGCCAAGATCCCGGGATCTACAATGAGCAGTACTTC
CASSQDPGIYNEQYF
>TRBJ2-3|many|-|TRBV7-2
TGTGCCAGCAGCTTAGGTCTAGCGCGTACAGATACGCAGTATTTT
CASSLGLARTDTQYF
>TRBJ2-7|many|TRBD1|TRBV5-5
TGTGCCAGCAGCTTTTCCGGGACAGGGGCTAAAGCCTCCTACGAGCAGTACTTC
CASSFSGTGAKASYEQYF
>TRBJ2-3|few|-|TRBV20-1
TGCAGTGCTAGAGATGTGTCAGCCTTTAGCACAGATACGCAGTATTTT
CSARDVSAFSTDTQYF
>TRBJ1-2|-|-|TRBV20-1
TGCAGTCCATACACGACGGGCACCTATGGCTACACCTTC
CSPYTTGTYGYTF
>TRBJ1-1|few|-|TRBV5-1
TGCGCCAGCAGAAAGGTAAACACTGAAGCTTTCTTT
CASRKVNTEAFF
>TRBJ1-1|-|-|TRBV27
TGTGCCAGCAGTTTAAGGTTCTCTCGGGGGTTGGAGGGCACTGAAGCTTTCTTT
CASSLRFSRGLEGTEAFF
>TRBJ2-7|-|-|TRBV27
TGTGCCAGCAGTTTAGCCCCCCCGGGCAGCTCCTACGAGCAGTACTTC
CASSLAPPGSSYEQYF
>TRBJ2-7|-|TRBD2|TRBV3-1
TGTGCCAGCAGCCAAGAACTAGCGGTTTTGAACGAGCAGTACTTC
CASSQELAVLNEQYF
>TRBJ2-7|few|TRBD2|TRBV28
TGTGCCAGCAGTTACAGTAGCGGGGGGGCCGTGCAGTACTTC
CASSYSSGGAVQYF
>TRBJ2-3|-|TRBD1|TRBV30
TGTGCCTGGCCTACAGGGGGTGCGCAGTATTTT
CAWPTGGAQYF
>TRBJ1-6|few|TRBD1|TRBV6-1
TGTGCCAGCAGTGGAAGGGGACAGGGAAATTCACCCCTCCACTTT
CASSGRGQGNSPLHF
>TRBJ2-3|few|-|TRBV24-1
TGTGCCACCAGTGATTTGAAGGGAACGAGCACAGATACGCAGTATTTT
CATSDLKGTSTDTQYF
>TRBJ1-4|-|TRBD1|TRBV7-2
TGTGCCAGCAGCTCAGGGGGACAGGGGGTTGAAAAACTGTTTTTT
CASSSGGQGVEKLFF
>TRBJ2-7|few|TRBD2|TRBV28
TGTGCCAGCAGTTTCCCTAGCGGACCCTACAATGAGCAGTACTTC
CASSFPSGPYNEQYF
>TRBJ1-5|-|-|TRBV20-1
TGCAGTGCTGGAAGACAGTACGGGAATCAGCCCCAGCATTTT
CSAGRQYGNQPQHF
>TRBJ1-1|-|-|TRBV14
TGTGCCAGCAGCCAAGTGTCAGGGCGGGGGAACACTGAAGCTTTCTTT
CASSQVSGRGNTEAFF
>TRBJ1-4|-|-|TRBV20-1
TGCAGTGCCCCATTTGGGGTGAGGAGAGAAAAACTGTTTTTT
CSAPFGVRREKLFF
>TRBJ2-7|few|TRBD1|TRBV3-1
TGTGCCAGCAGCCAAGATTCGTGGCAGGGGGCCGACGAGCAGTACTTC
CASSQDSWQGADEQYF
>TRBJ2-7|-|-|TRBV4-2
TGTGCCAGCAGCCAAGATCCGGACCCCAGGACCGAGCAGTACTTC
CASSQDPDPRTEQYF
>TRBJ2-5|-|-|TRBV28
TGTGCCAGCAGCGACGGGGTACGAGAGACCCAGTACTTC
CASSDGVRETQYF
>TRBJ2-5|once|-|TRBV29-1
TGCAGCGTCATCGGACTTCAAGAGACCCAGTACTTC
CSVIGLQETQYF
>TRBJ1-5|-|-|TRBV6-2/TRBV6-3
TGTGCCAGCAGTGCTGCCTTACGGACGCGCAATCAGCCCCAGCATTTT
CASSAALRTRNQPQHF
>TRBJ2-7|-|-|TRBV9
TGTGCCAGCAGCGTAGCAGGGGCTGAGACGTCCGAGCAGTACTTC
CASSVAGAETSEQYF
>TRBJ2-1|-|TRBD2|TRBV12-3/TRBV12-4
TGTGCCAGCAGCCACGGACTAGCGGGGGCCAGGGATGAGCAGTTCTTC
CASSHGLAGARDEQFF
>TRBJ2-5|-|-|TRBV28
TGTGCCAGCGGCTCGGTGAGAGAGACCCAGTACTTC
CASGSVRETQYF
>TRBJ1-3|-|-|TRBV7-9
TGTGCCAGCAGCTTCACCTCTGGAAACACCATATATTTT
CASSFTSGNTIYF
>TRBJ2-1|-|-|TRBV6-1
TGTGCCAGCACCCTATGGCAGGTGAATGAGCAGTTCTTC
CASTLWQVNEQFF
>TRBJ2-3|-|-|TRBV12-3/TRBV12-4
TGTGCCAACAGTCGACCGGGGGAGCGGCGCGAGTATTTT
CANSRPGERREYF
>TRBJ2-3|-|-|TRBV20-1
TGCAGTGCTAGAGAGAGCACAGATACGCAGTATTTT
CSARESTDTQYF
>TRBJ2-1|-|TRBD2|TRBV9
TGTGCCAGCAACGTAGACAGCGGGGGTTCCAATGAGCAGTTCTTC
CASNVDSGGSNEQFF
>TRBJ1-2|once|-|TRBV7-9
TGTGCCAGCAGCTCCCTAGTCAGGGGTAACTATGGCTACACCTTC
CASSSLVRGNYGYTF
>TRBJ2-2|-|-|TRBV21-1
TGTGCCAGCAGCAAACGGCACAGGGGGGAGAGGCACACCGGGGAGCTGTTTTTT
CASSKRHRGERHTGELFF